A selection of T cell receptor beta chains follows, all from one sample in a study of CD8 T cells in ankylosing spondylitis. TCRdb re-called the 5' RACE reads with MiXCR, one entry per CDR3 protein. The sample carries 750,000 to 850,000 distinct CDR3 sequences, about 12% recorded once. Sequences were obtained from blood, either unsorted or a sorted T cell fraction (not recorded which). The receptors were gathered from a male donor with ankylosing spondylitis. CDR3s leave out the opening cysteine and the closing phenylalanine or tryptophan. The D gene is left open where the match is weak.

TRBJ1-1 TRBD1 TRBV20-1 13 SASEGAPQNTEAF
TRBJ1-5 NA TRBV4-3 14 ASSQDLAGFNQPQH
TRBJ1-6 NA TRBV5-1 12 ASSLEQGVSTLH
TRBJ1-6 NA TRBV7-3 12 ASSLLPSNSPLH
TRBJ1-2 NA TRBV27 15 ASSLIGDTVPNYGYT
TRBJ2-1 TRBD2 TRBV5-6 15 ASSSALAGGPTSEQF
TRBJ1-4 TRBD1 TRBV7-6 12 ASSLVDRGEKLF
TRBJ2-5 NA TRBV4-1 14 ASTPRYIRDQETQY
TRBJ2-4 NA TRBV20-1 12 SAVPDLQLGFQY
TRBJ2-7 TRBD2 TRBV7-2 13 ASSRSSGRAYEQY
TRBJ1-3 TRBD1 TRBV4-3 15 ASSPDRVNNAGNTIY
TRBJ2-1 TRBD2 TRBV10-2 13 ASSESTGGRGEQF
TRBJ2-5 NA TRBV10-3 11 AISEPLSETQY
TRBJ2-7 TRBD1 TRBV12-3/TRBV12-4 13 ASRGSGTGRYEQY
TRBJ1-1 NA TRBV6-1 12 ASLNLGVNTEAF
TRBJ2-7 NA TRBV28 11 ASRGRLVYEQY
TRBJ1-1 TRBD1 TRBV19 12 ASRRRTGNTEAF
TRBJ2-3 NA TRBV9 14 ASSATIGVGTDTQY
TRBJ2-1 TRBD2 TRBV29-1 13 SVEIFSGSSNEQF
TRBJ1-4 NA TRBV7-9 12 ASSLQGGGEKLF
TRBJ2-7 NA TRBV12-3/TRBV12-4 11 ASSQSRDNEQY
TRBJ2-5 TRBD2 TRBV29-1 12 SAEDPSGSETQN
TRBJ1-1 NA TRBV11-2 12 ASSLNRWAGKAF
TRBJ2-7 NA TRBV12-3/TRBV12-4 13 ASTHGLPNPNEQY
TRBJ1-4 NA TRBV6-5 12 ASSSRTVMEKLF
TRBJ1-6 NA TRBV10-3 13 AIRGSQGWNSPLH
TRBJ2-1 TRBD2 TRBV7-2 12 ASSIEAGPNEQF
TRBJ2-5 NA TRBV19 12 ASSIGPSQETQY
TRBJ1-3 TRBD1 TRBV6-1 13 ASSPDRGTGNTIY
TRBJ2-3 NA TRBV20-1 12 SARRGPSTDTQY
TRBJ2-7 NA TRBV6-2/TRBV6-3 13 ASSLGVKASYEQY
TRBJ2-7 NA TRBV10-3 12 AISGPRGSYEQY
TRBJ1-6 TRBD1 TRBV5-1 14 ASSSGQGGFNSPLH
TRBJ1-2 TRBD1 TRBV15 14 ATSRQNQGAAVGYT
TRBJ1-1 NA TRBV20-1 10 SARDLALEAF
TRBJ1-1 NA TRBV6-1 14 ASRDRDTWLNTEAF
TRBJ2-7 NA TRBV29-1 9 SVGHIYEQY
TRBJ2-2 NA TRBV29-1 10 SVEKVTGELF
TRBJ1-1 TRBD1 TRBV4-2 14 ASSQEGTGGTTEAF
TRBJ2-5 TRBD1 TRBV29-1 10 SVGGQGETQY
TRBJ1-1 TRBD1 TRBV9 12 ASSVEQGGTEAF
TRBJ2-7 TRBD2 TRBV5-1 12 ASSTGRGSSEQY
TRBJ1-1 NA TRBV20-1 10 SARWMGTEAF
TRBJ2-6 NA TRBV11-2 12 ASSLTSGTNVLT
TRBJ2-1 TRBD2 TRBV29-1 15 SVDYLPGQRLAGAQF
TRBJ2-2 TRBD1 TRBV5-1 13 ASRGRQGSTGELF
TRBJ2-7 NA TRBV7-8 14 ASRQSQNSFYYEQY
TRBJ1-5 NA TRBV6-2/TRBV6-3 14 ASSSPPGGSNQPQH
TRBJ1-2 NA TRBV29-1 11 SVAPDNYEGYT
TRBJ2-1 TRBD2 TRBV20-1 12 SAKLAGGSNEQF
TRBJ2-5 NA TRBV5-1 12 ASSSAPGARNQY
TRBJ1-1 NA TRBV6-2/TRBV6-3 17 ASRRGWWAKRGLNTEAF